The next 17 T cell receptor beta chains were all read from a single sample in a study of blood T cell repertoires in COVID-19 (dated by TCRdb to about 2020). The library was made by the immunoSEQ multiplex PCR assay. TCRdb carries this immuneACCESS record with in-frame sequences only. Its versions omit some clonotypes, under half of them owing to an unresolved V gene in the studies checked, with the rest unexplained. Present in this sample are approximately 440,000 clones, around 90% of which were seen just once. About 0.7% of the sample belongs to the ten largest clones. The sequencing input was PBMCs or T cells enriched from blood (not recorded which). The receptors here all came from a woman aged 18 to 35 who had recovered from COVID-19.

The V gene is TRBV19, the J gene TRBJ2-7; D is perhaps TRBD1 (6 bases). The CDR3 has 13 amino acids. V lost 6 bases and J lost 1, with 10 bases in between. Germline-derived CDR1 and CDR2 are LNHDA and SQIVND (reference sequence). CDR3: CASRDQGSYEQYF. The CDR3 coding sequence is TGTGCCAGTAGAGATCAGGGGTCCTACGAGCAGTACTTC.

The chain links TRBV3-1 (or the pseudogene TRBV3-2) to TRBJ2-7, with 9 bases that match TRBD1. This CDR3 contains 14 residues. From germline, CDR1 is LGHDT and CDR2 YNNKEL (reference sequence). The trim removed 4 bases at V and 5 bases at J, leaving 6 bases unmatched. CDR3 sequence: CASSRDRESDEQYF. CDR3 sequence (DNA): TGTGCCAGCAGCCGGGACAGGGAATCTGACGAGCAGTACTTC.

This clone was recorded only once. Other DNA sequences in this sample translate to the same CDR3. V and J are TRBV7-9 and TRBJ1-1; TRBD1 matches 8 bases. Germline-derived CDR1 and CDR2 are SEHNR and FQNEAQ (reference sequence). This CDR3 is 15 amino acids long. With 1 base clipped from V and 0 bases from J, the junction kept 1 base outside the gene matches. The CDR3 DNA sequence: TGTGCCAGCAGCTTAGGGACAGGGTTGAACACTGAAGCTTTCTTT. Translation: CASSLGTGLNTEAFF.

The rearrangement uses TRBV2 and TRBJ1-4; D is undetermined. With 1 base removed from V and 6 bases from J, the gap between germline ends came to 6 bases. The germline V gene encodes CDR1 SNHLY and CDR2 FYNNEI. CDR3 length: 13 residues. The CDR3 nucleotides are TGTGCCAGCAGTGAAGGGAGCTATGAAAAACTGTTTTTT. Encoded protein: CASSEGSYEKLFF. The whole variable domain, remainder taken from reference TRBV2 and TRBJ1-4, is EPEVTQTPSHQVTQMGQEVILRCVPISNHLYFYWYRQILGQKVEFLVSFYNNEISEKSEIFDDQFSVERPDGSNFTLKIRSTKLEDSAMYFCASSEGSYEKLFFGSGTQLSVL.

The chain is built from TRBV28 and TRBJ1-1, with D tentatively TRBD1 (6 bases). This CDR3 region has 15 residues. The V end was cut by 3 bases, the J end by 4 bases, with 15 bases between. Germline CDR1 is MDHEN and CDR2 is SYDVKM. Here the CDR3 reads CASSFLQGGATEAFF. DNA for the CDR3: TGTGCCAGCAGTTTCTTACAGGGTGGGGCCACTGAAGCTTTCTTT.

CDR3 DNA: TGTGCCAGCATCCCCTATGGGGACGGGAGAGGCACTGAAGCTTTCTTT. It yields the protein CASIPYGDGRGTEAFF. The V and J genes are TRBV7-2 and TRBJ1-1; D may be TRBD1 (5 bases). Trimming shortened V by 7 bases and J by 4 bases, and 22 bases separated the two germline ends. The CDR3 extends over 16 amino acids. CDR1 and CDR2 from the germline V gene are SGHTA and FQGNSA.

The genes are TRBV5-1 and TRBJ2-5; the D gene is possibly TRBD2 (6 bases). The V end lost 0 bases, the J end lost 5 bases, and 14 bases lay between the germline ends. The CDR3 has 15 residues. The germline CDR1 and CDR2 sequences are SGHRS and YFSETQ. The CDR3 bases are TGCGCCAGCAGCTTGGCCGGCGGGGCCGGGGAGACCCAGTACTTC. Its translation is CASSLAGGAGETQYF.

The chain uses TRBV15 and TRBJ1-1; maybe TRBD1 (6 bases). The germline V and J ends were trimmed by 3 bases and 1 base, with 18 bases remaining between them. The CDR3 extends over 17 amino acids. The germline CDR1 and CDR2 sequences are LNHNV and YYDKDF (reference sequence). CDR3 sequence reads: CATSRGGRGVPNTEAFF. For the CDR3, the DNA is TGTGCCACCAGCAGGGGGGGGCGGGGAGTACCGAACACTGAAGCTTTCTTT.

The rearrangement uses TRBV6-5 and TRBJ1-1; TRBD1 aligns across 7 bases. V was clipped by 0 bases and J by 12 bases; unmatched bases: 10. This CDR3 has 14 amino acids. The V gene's germline CDR1 is MNHEY and CDR2 SVGAGI. The CDR3 DNA sequence: TGTGCCAGCAGTTACTCATCGACAGGGTTGGGATCTTTCTTT. As protein: CASSYSSTGLGSFF.

The chain is built from TRBV24-1 and TRBJ1-2, with D possibly matching TRBD1 (6 bases). The CDR3 covers 14 residues. CDR1 and CDR2 from the germline V gene are KGHDR and SFDVKD. V was clipped by 4 bases and J by 4 bases, with 12 bases between them. The CDR3 protein is CATSEETGTYGYTF. CDR3 DNA sequence: TGTGCCACCAGTGAAGAAACAGGGACCTATGGCTACACCTTC.

This clone was observed a handful of times. The chain carries TRBV6-1 and TRBJ2-7, with D possibly being TRBD1 (5 bases). The germline V gene encodes CDR1 MNHNS and CDR2 SASEGT. V was shortened by 1 base and J by 3 bases, with 10 bases between the two germline ends. The CDR3 contains 14 residues. For the CDR3, the DNA is TGTGCCAGCAGTGAAGGATGGACATTCTACGAGCAGTACTTC. Translating it yields CASSEGWTFYEQYF.

This clone was recorded once. The chain is built from TRBV5-6 and TRBJ1-4; D not certain. The V gene lost 4 bases and the J gene lost 6 bases, with 10 bases spanning the gap. CDR1 is SGHDT, CDR2 YYEEEE, per germline. The CDR3 is 13 amino acids. CDR3 loop: CASSLDLDEKLFF. Here the CDR3 DNA reads TGTGCCAGCAGCCTGGACCTAGATGAAAAACTGTTTTTT.

J is TRBJ1-5 and V is TRBV6-5; the match to TRBD1 covers 7 bases. After removal of 2 bases from V and 0 bases from J, the junction contained 4 bases not matched to a gene. Germline loops: CDR1 MNHEY, CDR2 SVGAGI. The CDR3 totals 16 residues. The chain's CDR3 is CASSYDQGDSNQPQHF. The CDR3 bases are TGTGCCAGCAGTTACGACCAGGGGGATAGCAATCAGCCCCAGCATTTT.

The chain is built from TRBV12-3 or TRBV12-4 and TRBJ1-1; D unclear. The ends were cut back, 5 bases at V and 7 bases at J, with 11 bases in the middle. The CDR3 extends over 12 amino acids. CDR3 in DNA: TGTGCCAGCAGTCCCCCCCTGTTTGAAGCTTTCTTT. Amino acid sequence: CASSPPLFEAFF.

The chain has TRBV7-2 and TRBJ1-5, with TRBD1 identical over 8 bases. The length of the CDR3 is 14 residues. V shed 5 bases and J 7 bases; nucleotides not matched to a gene: 7. Germline CDR1 and CDR2: SGHTA and FQGNSA. The CDR3 DNA is TGTGCCAGCAGCCAGCAGGGGGCTTTCCAGCCCCAGCATTTT. Residues: CASSQQGAFQPQHF. The full variable domain, with the rest looked up from reference TRBV7-2 and TRBJ1-5, is GAGVSQSPSNKVTEKGKDVELRCDPISGHTALYWYRQSLGQGLEFLIYFQGNSAPDKSGLPSDRFSAERTGGSVSTLTIQRTQQEDSAVYLCASSQQGAFQPQHFGDGTRLSIL.

This clone was observed once. The rearrangement links TRBV19 to TRBJ1-6; perhaps TRBD1 as D (6 bases). V was shortened by 4 bases and J by 5 bases, with 12 bases between the two germline ends. CDR1 is LNHDA, CDR2 SQIVND, per germline (reference sequence). The length of the CDR3 is 15 residues. CDR3 residues: CASSTGTLNNSPLHF. The CDR3 nucleotides are TGTGCCAGTAGTACCGGGACACTTAATAATTCACCCCTCCACTTT.

This clone was seen a handful of times. The chain couples TRBV18 to TRBJ1-1, with TRBD1 matching 9 bases. Germline CDR1 reads KGHSH; CDR2 reads LQKENI. V lost 5 bases to trimming and J lost 9 bases; unmatched junction nucleotides: 4. The CDR3 extends over 12 amino acids. The DNA of the CDR3 is TGTGCCAGCTCATTCTACAGGGGGCAAGCTTTCTTT. Amino acids: CASSFYRGQAFF.